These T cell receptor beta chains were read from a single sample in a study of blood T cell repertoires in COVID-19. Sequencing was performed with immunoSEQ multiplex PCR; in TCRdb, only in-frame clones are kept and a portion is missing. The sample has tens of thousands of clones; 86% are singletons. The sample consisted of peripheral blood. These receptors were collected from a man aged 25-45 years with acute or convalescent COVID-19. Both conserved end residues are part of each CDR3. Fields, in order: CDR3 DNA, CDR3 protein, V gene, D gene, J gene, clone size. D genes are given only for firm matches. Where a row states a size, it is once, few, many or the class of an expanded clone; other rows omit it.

TGTGCCAGCAGTTCATATGGGGGCGGTGGAAACACCATATATTTT,CASSSYGGGGNTIYF,TRBV27,-,TRBJ1-3,-
TGCGCCAGCAGCCATCCCCAGGGGAGAAACACCATATATTTT,CASSHPQGRNTIYF,TRBV4-1,-,TRBJ1-3,-
TGTGCCAGCAGTGAAAAGTGGGACAGGTTCACAGATACGCAGTATTTT,CASSEKWDRFTDTQYF,TRBV6-1,TRBD1,TRBJ2-3,-
TGTGCCATCAGTGGCGACAGGGGGCTTGATCAGCCCCAGCATTTT,CAISGDRGLDQPQHF,TRBV10-3,TRBD1,TRBJ1-5,-
TGTGCCAGCAGCGTAGGCCTAGCGGGAGGAGGCAATGAGCAGTTCTTC,CASSVGLAGGGNEQFF,TRBV9,TRBD2,TRBJ2-1,-
TGTGCCAGCAGCTGCGAATCGGGGAGCGGGGTCTTC,CASSCESGSGVF,TRBV13,TRBD2,TRBJ2-1,-
TGTGCCAGCAGCCCCACCGAGACAGGGGGGGCGGATGAGCAGTTCTTC,CASSPTETGGADEQFF,TRBV7-3,TRBD1,TRBJ2-1,-
TGCGCCAGCAGCCAAGATTTCGGAAAACTGTTTTTT,CASSQDFGKLFF,TRBV4-1,-,TRBJ1-4,-
TGCAGTGGCCGGGGTCTCAATGAGCAGTTCTTC,CSGRGLNEQFF,TRBV20-1,-,TRBJ2-1,-
TGTGCCAGCAGCGGGGGCGGGTGGCGGACTGAAGCTTTCTTT,CASSGGGWRTEAFF,TRBV5-4,-,TRBJ1-1,-
TGTGCCAGCAGTTCCCTGACGGAGAGGTGGTTCTTC,CASSSLTERWFF,TRBV27,-,TRBJ2-1,once
TGTGCCAGCAGTCAGGGGTCGAGGGGCTACACCTTC,CASSQGSRGYTF,TRBV6-5,-,TRBJ1-2,-
TGTGCCAGCAGCCAAGATCTCGGTAGAGAGACCCAGTACTTC,CASSQDLGRETQYF,TRBV14,-,TRBJ2-5,-
TGTGCCACCAGTGAGCCTATTAGCAATCAGCCCCAGCATTTT,CATSEPISNQPQHF,TRBV24-1,-,TRBJ1-5,-
TGTGCCAGCAGCCAAGAAGGGGGTTTTTCACGGGCCTACACCTTC,CASSQEGGFSRAYTF,TRBV3-1/TRBV3-2,-,TRBJ1-2,-
TGTGCCAGCAGCTTAGAACTCGGGACTAGCGGGAGCAATGAGCAGTTCTTC,CASSLELGTSGSNEQFF,TRBV11-3,TRBD2,TRBJ2-1,-
TGCGCCACCACTACTAGCGGGGGTTCAGAGACCCAGTACTTC,CATTTSGGSETQYF,TRBV10-1,TRBD2,TRBJ2-5,-
TGTGCCAGCAGCTTAGTTTCGGGGGGAAGCACAGATACGCAGTATTTT,CASSLVSGGSTDTQYF,TRBV7-8,TRBD2,TRBJ2-3,-
TGTGCCAGCGCTAACGGGGCCAACGTCCTGACTTTC,CASANGANVLTF,TRBV21-1,-,TRBJ2-6,-
TGTGCCATCAGTGAGTCGCACCGGGAGGGGGAGACCCAGTACTTC,CAISESHREGETQYF,TRBV10-3,TRBD2,TRBJ2-5,-
TGTGCCAGCAGCCAAGAGTTGATTAGTGACAGGGCTAATGAAAAACTGTTTTTT,CASSQELISDRANEKLFF,TRBV4-2,TRBD1,TRBJ1-4,-
TGTGCCAGCAGTCAGGCCTCCTACAATGAGCAGTTCTTC,CASSQASYNEQFF,TRBV27,-,TRBJ2-1,-
TGTGCCATCAGAGGAGAATTAAACTATGGCTACACCTTC,CAIRGELNYGYTF,TRBV10-3,-,TRBJ1-2,-
TGTGCCAGCAGCAAATTTCTACAGGGGGGACGTGCCGAGCAGTACTTC,CASSKFLQGGRAEQYF,TRBV5-8,TRBD1,TRBJ2-7,few
TGTGCCAGCAGCCCTGGGTTGGTTAGCCCTCAAGAGACCCAGTACTTC,CASSPGLVSPQETQYF,TRBV28,-,TRBJ2-5,-
TGTGCCAGCAGGACAGGGGGGAGCTCTGGAAACACCATATATTTT,CASRTGGSSGNTIYF,TRBV11-2,TRBD1,TRBJ1-3,-
TGTGCCAGCAGTGGAGGTTTCAGGGAATATAATTCACCCCTCCACTTT,CASSGGFREYNSPLHF,TRBV6-1,-,TRBJ1-6,-
TGTGCCATTGGGTACGGAGTGAACACTGAAGCTTTCTTT,CAIGYGVNTEAFF,TRBV15,-,TRBJ1-1,-
TGTGCCAGCAGGACTAGGAGCTCCTATAATTCACCCCTCCACTTT,CASRTRSSYNSPLHF,TRBV2,-,TRBJ1-6,-
TGTGCCAGCAGCCAAGTCGGAAATTCAGGAGGCTACACCTTC,CASSQVGNSGGYTF,TRBV3-1/TRBV3-2,-,TRBJ1-2,-
TGTGCCAGCAGCCGCGGGGACCGAAGCACAGATACGCAGTATTTT,CASSRGDRSTDTQYF,TRBV5-4,-,TRBJ2-3,once
TGTGCCAGCAGTTTAGAGAGGGGGACAGGGACTTTCTTT,CASSLERGTGTFF,TRBV27,TRBD1,TRBJ1-1,-
TGTGCCAGTAGTATTTCGGGACTCCAGCGGGTTGGGGCCAACGTCCTGACTTTC,CASSISGLQRVGANVLTF,TRBV19,-,TRBJ2-6,-
TGTGCCAGCAGCCCCGACAGGGGCAATGAGCAGTTCTTC,CASSPDRGNEQFF,TRBV4-2,TRBD1,TRBJ2-1,-
TGCGCCAGCAGCCAATGGATAGCGGGAGTACAAGAGACCCAGTACTTC,CASSQWIAGVQETQYF,TRBV4-1,TRBD2,TRBJ2-5,once
TGTGCCAGCAGGAGAGACAGGGGGGCCACTGAAGCTTTCTTT,CASRRDRGATEAFF,TRBV6-5,TRBD1,TRBJ1-1,few
TGTGCCAGCTCACCATCTTTGACAGCCCGGGCGAACACTGAAGCTTTCTTT,CASSPSLTARANTEAFF,TRBV18,-,TRBJ1-1,-
TGTGCCAGCAGCTTACAGGGTGGTGGAAACACCATATATTTT,CASSLQGGGNTIYF,TRBV5-6,-,TRBJ1-3,-
TGTGCCAGCAGCTTTACGCGGGGGGGCTCCACAGATACGCAGTATTTT,CASSFTRGGSTDTQYF,TRBV5-4,TRBD2,TRBJ2-3,-
TGCGCCAGCAGCTTGGGACTAGCGGGCCCACACAATGAGCAGTTCTTC,CASSLGLAGPHNEQFF,TRBV5-1,TRBD2,TRBJ2-1,-
TGCGCCAGCAGCTCGGGACTAGCGGGAGGGCGAACTACCTACGAGCAGTACTTC,CASSSGLAGGRTTYEQYF,TRBV5-1,TRBD2,TRBJ2-7,-
TGTGCCAGCAGCCAAGGCAGCGCTAACTATGGCTACACCTTC,CASSQGSANYGYTF,TRBV3-1/TRBV3-2,-,TRBJ1-2,-
TGCAGTGCTAGATCGGGAAATGGCTACACCTTC,CSARSGNGYTF,TRBV20-1,-,TRBJ1-2,-
TGTGCCAGCAGTTTCCGGGACAGAACGAATGAGCAGTTCTTC,CASSFRDRTNEQFF,TRBV27,TRBD1,TRBJ2-1,-
TGTGCCAGCAGTGAATGGTCCAACCCGGGGGAAAAACTGTTTTTT,CASSEWSNPGEKLFF,TRBV2,-,TRBJ1-4,-
TGTGCCAGCAGCTTAGCCCTAGGGGCCCTTAATTCACCCCTCCACTTT,CASSLALGALNSPLHF,TRBV11-2,-,TRBJ1-6,-
TGTGCCAGCAGCAAAGGACAGGGTTATGAGAATGAAAAACTGTTTTTT,CASSKGQGYENEKLFF,TRBV2,TRBD1,TRBJ1-4,-
TGTGCCAGCAGCTTGGAGGACAGGGAGATTAACTATGGCTACACCTTC,CASSLEDREINYGYTF,TRBV5-8,TRBD1,TRBJ1-2,-
TGTGCCAGTAGTCCGAGGGTAGGGGACAGCCTCAATCAGCCCCAGCATTTT,CASSPRVGDSLNQPQHF,TRBV19,TRBD1,TRBJ1-5,-
TGCGCCAGCAGCTTGCTACAGGGGAACACTGAAGCTTTCTTT,CASSLLQGNTEAFF,TRBV5-1,-,TRBJ1-1,few
TGTGCCAGCTCCACGGGAGTAGAGATAAACAATGAGCAGTTCTTC,CASSTGVEINNEQFF,TRBV7-9,-,TRBJ2-1,-
TGTGCCAGTAGTATCCTAGCGGGAGGGTTTCAGGAGCAGTTCTTC,CASSILAGGFQEQFF,TRBV19,TRBD2,TRBJ2-1,-
TGTGCCAGCAGCCCCCTACGCGTATCAGAGACCCAGTACTTC,CASSPLRVSETQYF,TRBV3-1/TRBV3-2,-,TRBJ2-5,-
TGTGCCAGCAGCTTCTCGCCGGGACAACCGAACACCGGGGAGCTGTTTTTT,CASSFSPGQPNTGELFF,TRBV7-8,-,TRBJ2-2,-
TGTGCCAGCTCACCGGGCACAGGGATAGATACGCAGTATTTT,CASSPGTGIDTQYF,TRBV18,-,TRBJ2-3,few